The text below deals with one T cell receptor beta chain. Only a few counts were recorded for this clonotype. The antigen it recognizes is unknown. No base quality values were provided; no much bigger clone lies one nucleotide off. This specimen comes from a study of blood T cells in healthy people across ages (dated by TCRdb to 2014 to 2015). A note on the overall study: In model experiments, template switching captured about one uniquely barcoded TCR beta cDNA molecule for every two T cells. The donors were split into four age groups: young (average 16 years), middle-aged (39), aged (approximately 60) and long-lived (under 90). To avoid experimental bias, donors of different ages were spread randomly across the sequencing lanes. The study measured age-related changes in TCR beta repertoire diversity using deep sequencing normalized with unique cDNA molecular identifiers. The study analyzed two additional independent replicas of 1 million unique cDNA reads from the same blood draw for two donors, one aged 18 to 30 and one aged 80 or older. Overall study results and their limits: Compared with the aged group, more naive CD4+ T cells, fewer expanded clones and increased TCR diversity were shown by the long-lived group, suggesting age selection. As age increased, observed TCR beta diversity per million T cells dropped in a roughly linear way, and a significant reduction was already evident by age about 40. Conclusive comparison of naive and antigen-experienced compartments was prevented by the profiling of bulk unsorted PBMCs. The percentage of naive T cells measured by flow cytometry correlated strongly with observed TCR beta diversity. Because the CMV infection status of the donors was unknown, age-related changes in expanded clonotypes may potentially have been confounded. Total diversity estimates from one million sequenced T cells were considered lower bounds and underestimates.

The roughly 39 donors, aged about 6 to 95 years, were systemically healthy Caucasian individuals from Russia. Each donor gave 9.5 to 10 milliliters of peripheral blood, drawn into EDTA-treated Vacutainer tubes. Ficoll-Paque density-gradient centrifugation was used to isolate PBMCs, with at least 7 million per sample. Total RNA, at least 6 micrograms per sample, was extracted from PBMCs with Trizol reagent. For every donor, flow cytometry on a PBMC aliquot measured the percentage of naive CD45RAhigh/CD27high T cells. V is reduced by 6 bases and J by 5 bases, leaving a spacing of 10 bases between them. CDR1 and CDR2 are read off the germline V gene as MDHEN and SYDVKM. The CDR3 covers 12 residues, taking in both the cysteine and the phenylalanine. The DNA shown is the 36-base CDR3, in frame from base 1. The library came from 5' RACE. Sequencing instrument: Illumina HiSeq 2500. The second PCR ran for roughly 6 to 11 cycles and used a J-beta primer mix along with a sample-barcoded 5' primer. A template-switch 5' adaptor carrying 12 random nucleotides introduced a unique molecular identifier onto each TCR beta cDNA molecule. Each sample yielded at least 3 million CDR3-containing paired-end reads. First-strand cDNA synthesis was performed from all RNA using the Mint cDNA synthesis kit, with priming by a TRBC-specific oligonucleotide. After uracil-DNA glycosylase treatment, a first 18-cycle PCR used universal primers M1SS and BC2_uni_R on all cDNA. Turning to the authors' computational methods: For normalization, 1 million high-quality reads were randomly selected from each sample, with every read carrying a distinct molecular identifier. Instead of being binned into consensus sequences, reads with shared molecular identifiers were discarded. CDR3 identification, clonotype clustering and error correction used MiTCR with a Q25 quality threshold and the strictest error-elimination algorithm. A nonparametric unseen species model with Euler transformation was used to estimate lower-bound total TCR beta diversity. TCRdb ran its own pipeline on the public reads, namely fastp trimming at Q25 and MiXCR clone calling, and kept in-frame beta chains. Rows merge per CDR3 protein into single entries with the most common DNA and genes. The V and J calls reflect TCRdb's pipeline rather than the authors' work. The sample yields hundreds of thousands of distinct CDR3 sequences; about 28% were counted once. The ten largest clonotypes hold approximately 14% of the sample.

The rearranged segments are TRBV28 and TRBJ1-1; 5 matching bases give a weak D call of TRBD1. This TCR came from an elderly woman in good health. The sequenced sample was blood. CDR3 sequence: CASRRGGTEAFF. The DNA sequence follows: TGTGCCAGCAGAAGGGGCGGGACTGAAGCTTTCTTT.